Below are 29 T cell receptor beta chains sequenced from a single sample in a study of OX40 agonist ivuxolimab in advanced cancers. Data came from immunoSEQ multiplex PCR; TCRdb stores just in-frame clones and leaves some out. The repertoire has approximately 90,000 clones, approximately 90% of them found once; the top ten carry over 1.2%. The sequences come from CD4+ or CD8+ T cells sorted from blood, collected in a trial of the OX40 agonist ivuxolimab. The receptor source for this set is an adult with an advanced solid tumor such as melanoma, head and neck, liver or kidney cancer.

The table lists this clone with a few counts. The chain carries TRBV28 and TRBJ2-1; 11 nucleotides line up with TRBD2. The germline V gene has CDR1 MDHEN and CDR2 SYDVKM. The CDR3 consists of 15 residues. V was pared by 7 bases and J by 9 bases, with 11 bases of the junction left unmatched. The CDR3 loop reads CASTLQGLADGEQFF. The DNA of the CDR3 is TGTGCCAGCACCCTTCAGGGACTAGCGGACGGTGAGCAGTTCTTC.

V gene TRBV7-2 combines with J gene TRBJ2-7; D is uncertain. V lost 3 bases and J lost 5, with 11 bases in between. CDR3 size: 13 residues. The germline gives CDR1 SGHTA, CDR2 FQGNSA. CDR3 nucleotides: TGTGCCAGCAGCTTCGGGTTGAGCGACGAGCAGTACTTC. Its translation is CASSFGLSDEQYF.

The rearrangement joins TRBV28 to TRBJ2-3; TRBD2 aligns across 9 bases. CDR3 length: 15 residues. Germline V lookup: CDR1 MDHEN, CDR2 SYDVKM. The junction had 4 bases not matched to a gene; V was cut back by 2 bases and J by 4 bases. The CDR3 protein is CASSLAGGPSDTQYF. The CDR3 DNA sequence: TGTGCCAGCAGTTTAGCGGGGGGGCCGTCAGATACGCAGTATTTT.

J is TRBJ2-1 and V is TRBV7-2; D ambiguous. Germline CDR1 reads SGHTA; CDR2 reads FQGNSA. The CDR3 runs 14 residues. V lost 0 bases, J lost 5 bases, and 8 bases lay in between. CDR3: CASSLAAANNEQFF. As DNA, the CDR3 is TGTGCCAGCAGCTTAGCAGCAGCTAACAATGAGCAGTTCTTC.

The V and J genes are TRBV11-2 and TRBJ2-3, with D uncertain. Germline V CDR1 and CDR2: SGHAT, FQNNGV. This CDR3 region has 14 residues. V was trimmed by 0 bases and J by 2 bases, leaving 6 bases between them. Here the CDR3 reads CASSLDFSTDTQYF. The CDR3 nucleotides are TGTGCCAGCAGCTTAGACTTCTCCACAGATACGCAGTATTTT. Together with reference TRBV11-2 and TRBJ2-3, the CDR3 gives the full variable domain: EAGVAQSPRYKIIEKRQSVAFWCNPISGHATLYWYQQILGQGPKLLIQFQNNGVVDDSQLPKDRFSAERLKGVDSTLKIQPAKLEDSAVYLCASSLDFSTDTQYFGPGTRLTVL.

This clone was seen once. An end of the junction differs from the germline gene, which may be a read error. V usage is TRBV20-1 and J usage is TRBJ2-3; D possibly matches TRBD1 or TRBD2 (5 bases each). Germline V CDR1 and CDR2: DFQATT, SNEGSKA (reference sequence). The CDR3 sequence is 11 residues long. The CDR3 reads CSALSSEGKRF. The CDR3 nucleotides read TGCAGTGCTCTGTCGTCCGAGGGGAAGAGGTTT.

To note about this clone: The same CDR3 arises from other DNA sequences in this sample as well. The chain uses TRBV5-8 and TRBJ2-3, with D uncertain. Germline V CDR1 and CDR2: SGHTS, YDEGEE. There are 14 residues in the CDR3. Trimming took off 2 bases at V and 3 bases at J, with 10 bases between the two ends. Here the CDR3 DNA reads TGTGCCAGCAGCTTTGGATCCGGTACAGATACGCAGTATTTT. Its protein product is CASSFGSGTDTQYF.

The gene calls are TRBV11-2 and TRBJ1-2, with D possibly matching TRBD1 (5 bases). Trimming removed 5 bases from V and 6 bases from J, with 19 bases in between. Germline V CDR1 and CDR2: SGHAT, FQNNGV. The CDR3 sequence is 15 residues long. CDR3 protein: CASSPRGRAGNGYTF. The CDR3 DNA follows: TGTGCCAGCAGCCCTCGTGGCAGGGCAGGGAATGGCTACACCTTC.

The V call is TRBV19, the J call TRBJ1-5; D may be TRBD1 (5 bases). Germline loops: CDR1 LNHDA, CDR2 SQIVND (reference sequence). V was trimmed by 6 bases and J by 4 bases, leaving 16 bases between them. The CDR3 runs to 15 residues. The CDR3 protein is CASSLAGRQNQPQHF. CDR3 coding DNA: TGTGCCAGTAGCCTGGCGGGACGGCAGAATCAGCCCCAGCATTTT.

The gene calls are TRBV6-5 and TRBJ1-1, with no clear D. Trimming took 5 bases from V and 7 from J, leaving 11 bases between them. The CDR3 loop spans 12 amino acids. Germline V gives CDR1 MNHEY, CDR2 SVGAGI. In nucleotides, the CDR3 is TGTGCCAGCAGTAGGGCGGGAGGTGAAGCTTTCTTT. This sequence encodes CASSRAGGEAFF.

This sequence joins TRBV2 and TRBJ2-2; 8 bases line up with TRBD2. With 4 bases clipped from V and 2 bases from J, the junction kept 3 bases outside the gene matches. This CDR3 is built from 15 residues. Germline V CDR1 and CDR2: SNHLY, FYNNEI. The CDR3 DNA sequence: TGTGCCAGCAGTGGACTAGCGCCTAACACCGGGGAGCTGTTTTTT. Translation: CASSGLAPNTGELFF. Using reference TRBV2 and TRBJ2-2 for the parts outside the CDR3, the full variable domain is EPEVTQTPSHQVTQMGQEVILRCVPISNHLYFYWYRQILGQKVEFLVSFYNNEISEKSEIFDDQFSVERPDGSNFTLKIRSTKLEDSAMYFCASSGLAPNTGELFFGEGSRLTVL.

The CDR3 protein is CAWTVDGIYGYTF. DNA for the CDR3: TGTGCCTGGACTGTCGACGGGATTTATGGCTACACCTTC. J is TRBJ1-2 and V is TRBV30; D gene uncertain. Trimming left V 4 bases short and J 5 bases short, with 14 bases between. Germline values: CDR1 GTSNPN, CDR2 SVGIG (reference sequence). This CDR3 has 13 residues.

The chain employs TRBV7-2 and TRBJ1-2; D is perhaps TRBD1 (6 bases). From germline, CDR1 is SGHTA and CDR2 FQGNSA. V lost 2 bases, J lost 3 bases, and 13 bases lay in between. The CDR3 runs 15 residues. The CDR3 sequence: CASSLSAGEYYGYTF. DNA for the CDR3: TGTGCCAGCAGCTTATCGGCAGGGGAATACTATGGCTACACCTTC.

The chain combines TRBV5-1 with TRBJ2-3; TRBD1 matches 8 bases. There are 18 residues in the CDR3. Germline CDR1 is SGHRS and CDR2 is YFSETQ. V shed 0 bases, J shed 1 base, and the junction held 10 bases outside the gene matches. DNA of the CDR3: TGCGCCAGCAGCTTGGGACAGGGGCCAGGGGCGGGCACAGATACGCAGTATTTT. It encodes CASSLGQGPGAGTDTQYF.

The CDR3 spells CASSSRLAGGIDTQYF. The CDR3, as DNA: TGTGCCAGCAGCTCCAGACTAGCGGGGGGAATAGATACGCAGTATTTT. V is TRBV7-2 and J is TRBJ2-3; TRBD2 matches 13 bases. The CDR3 runs to 16 residues. The germline CDR1 and CDR2 sequences are SGHTA and FQGNSA. With 4 bases clipped from V and 5 bases from J, the junction kept 6 bases outside the gene matches.

The chain carries TRBV18 and TRBJ1-2, with D possibly matching TRBD1 (5 bases). The V gene lost 3 bases and the J gene lost 1 base, with 12 bases spanning the gap. This CDR3 spans 15 amino acids. Germline V gene sequence: CDR1 KGHSH, CDR2 LQKENI. The CDR3 loop reads CASSPSQGFNYGYTF. In DNA, the CDR3 is TGTGCCAGCTCACCGTCGCAGGGATTTAACTATGGCTACACCTTC.

This clone was recorded only once. The V gene is TRBV7-3, the J gene TRBJ2-6; D remains unclear. There are 15 residues in the CDR3. Germline V CDR1 and CDR2: SGHTA, FQGTGA. V was pared by 2 bases and J by 1 base, with 6 bases between. CDR3 protein: CASSLGASGANVLTF. CDR3 nucleotides: TGTGCCAGCAGCTTAGGTGCGTCTGGGGCCAACGTCCTGACTTTC.

The chain has TRBV7-3 and TRBJ2-2; 8 nucleotides match TRBD2. Germline CDR1 and CDR2: SGHTA and FQGTGA. The CDR3 runs 16 residues. With 2 bases clipped from V and 2 bases from J, the junction kept 4 bases outside the gene matches. The chain's CDR3 is CASSLFGRVNTGELFF. The DNA of the CDR3 is TGTGCCAGCAGCTTATTCGGGAGGGTAAACACCGGGGAGCTGTTTTTT.

The CDR3, as DNA: TGTGCCAGCAGCTTAACCGGGCCATATTATAGCAATCAGCCCCAGCATTTT. Its translation is CASSLTGPYYSNQPQHF. The V and J genes are TRBV7-8 and TRBJ1-5; no reliable D call. V lost 2 bases and J 0 bases, leaving 14 bases between the germline ends. In germline, CDR1 is SGHVS, CDR2 FQNEAQ. This CDR3 is built from 17 residues.

This chain connects TRBV28 to TRBJ1-1, with D maybe TRBD1 (5 bases). Trimming removed 2 bases from V and 5 bases from J, with 15 bases in between. This CDR3 region has 15 residues. Germline V gene sequence: CDR1 MDHEN, CDR2 SYDVKM. CDR3 nucleotide sequence: TGTGCCAGCAGTTTACCCTCGGGGGTAGGGACTGAAGCTTTCTTT. Its translation is CASSLPSGVGTEAFF. The full variable domain, in which reference TRBV28 and TRBJ1-1 provide the parts outside the CDR3, is DVKVTQSSRYLVKRTGEKVFLECVQDMDHENMFWYRQDPGLGLRLIYFSYDVKMKEKGDIPEGYSVSREKKERFSLILESASTNQTSMYLCASSLPSGVGTEAFFGQGTRLTVV.

The rearrangement uses TRBV11-3 and TRBJ2-7, with TRBD1 matching over 8 bases. Germline CDR1 is SGHNT and CDR2 is YENEEA. J was trimmed by 3 bases and V by 5 bases; bases with no gene match: 3. The CDR3 sequence is 13 residues long. The CDR3 sequence: CASSRTGNYEQYF. The CDR3 coding sequence is TGTGCCAGCAGCCGGACAGGGAACTACGAGCAGTACTTC.

The CDR3 DNA sequence: TGTGCCAGCAGTCAACTAGCGGGGGCCTACAATGAGCAGTTCTTC. Its translation is CASSQLAGAYNEQFF. The V gene is TRBV2, the J gene TRBJ2-1; 11 bases line up with TRBD2. CDR3 length: 15 residues. The trim removed 5 bases at V and 2 bases at J, leaving 2 bases unmatched. Germline V lookup: CDR1 SNHLY, CDR2 FYNNEI.

V usage is TRBV19 and J usage is TRBJ1-1; TRBD1 agrees at 9 bases. The CDR3 covers 18 residues. CDR1 and CDR2 (germline): LNHDA, SQIVND (reference sequence). Trimming cost V 5 bases and J 0 bases; bases outside gene matches: 13. The CDR3 DNA is TGTGCCAGTAGTCCCGGGACAGGGTGGTTATCCCTGAACACTGAAGCTTTCTTT. This translates into CASSPGTGWLSLNTEAFF.

The chain carries TRBV11-1 and TRBJ2-3; D uncertain. The V end lost 1 base, the J end lost 0 bases, and 11 bases lay between the germline ends. In germline, CDR1 is SGHAT, CDR2 FQDESV (reference sequence). This CDR3 has 16 residues. The CDR3 DNA reads as TGTGCCAGCAGCTTAGATCGACCTACTAGCACAGATACGCAGTATTTT. Translated, it gives CASSLDRPTSTDTQYF.

In DNA, the CDR3 is TGTGCCAGCAGATCAGGTTTTAACTATGGCTACACCTTC. This translates into CASRSGFNYGYTF. The chain links TRBV5-6 to TRBJ1-2; D unclear. The CDR3 runs 13 residues. Germline V lookup: CDR1 SGHDT, CDR2 YYEEEE. V was shortened by 5 bases and J by 1 base, with 9 bases between the two germline ends.

This clone has more than one count but fewer than ten. The genes are TRBV6-5 and TRBJ1-1; D is possibly TRBD1 (6 bases). Germline V lookup: CDR1 MNHEY, CDR2 SVGAGI. V lost 6 bases, J lost 1 base, and 12 bases lay in between. The CDR3 has 14 residues. DNA for the CDR3: TGTGCCAGCAGAAAACAGGGAGCGAACACTGAAGCTTTCTTT. Encoded protein: CASRKQGANTEAFF.

This clone has more than one count but fewer than ten. The V gene is TRBV7-9, the J gene TRBJ1-1; D gene ambiguous. CDR3 size: 16 residues. Trimming took off 1 base at V and 0 bases at J, with 12 bases between the two ends. Germline CDR1 SEHNR, CDR2 FQNEAQ (reference sequence). The CDR3 nucleotides read TGTGCCAGCAGCTTAGTTGTATCTCGTTTGAACACTGAAGCTTTCTTT. It translates to CASSLVVSRLNTEAFF. Filled out from reference TRBV7-9 and TRBJ1-1, the complete variable domain reads DTGVSQNPRHKITKRGQNVTFRCDPISEHNRLYWYRQTLGQGPEFLTYFQNEAQLEKSRLLSDRFSAERPKGSFSTLEIQRTEQGDSAMYLCASSLVVSRLNTEAFFGQGTRLTVV.

The chain joins TRBV19 to TRBJ2-2; tentatively, D is TRBD2 (6 bases). The CDR3 sequence is 15 residues long. Looked up from germline, CDR1 is LNHDA and CDR2 is SQIVND (reference sequence). Trimming cost V 2 bases and J 1 base, with 8 bases left between them. CDR3 DNA: TGTGCCAGTAGTATAAGGAGGGAGAACACCGGGGAGCTGTTTTTT. Translating gives CASSIRRENTGELFF.

The rearrangement joins TRBV5-4 to TRBJ1-1; TRBD1 matches 9 bases. The ends lost 4 bases at V and 4 bases at J; junction bases unmatched: 20. The CDR3 is 19 amino acids. Germline-derived CDR1 and CDR2 are SGHNT and YYREEE (reference sequence). Here the CDR3 reads CASSTSRDRVLIGSTEAFF. The CDR3, as DNA: TGTGCCAGCAGCACCAGCCGGGACAGGGTCTTGATAGGTAGCACTGAAGCTTTCTTT. Together with reference TRBV5-4 and TRBJ1-1, the CDR3 gives the full variable domain: ETGVTQSPTHLIKTRGQQVTLRCSSQSGHNTVSWYQQALGQGPQFIFQYYREEENGRGNFPPRFSGLQFPNYSSELNVNALELDDSALYLCASSTSRDRVLIGSTEAFFGQGTRLTVV.